A selection of T cell receptor beta chains follows, all from one sample in a study of T cells in Graves' hyperthyroidism and ophthalmopathy. TCRdb analysed the multiplex PCR reads with MiXCR anew, one entry per CDR3 protein. The table includes roughly 500,000 distinct CDR3 sequences, about 43% detected once. Sequenced: peripheral blood or thyroid tissue (not recorded which). These receptors were taken from an adult woman with Graves' disease, either hyperthyroidism or ophthalmopathy (not recorded which). CDR3s include the opening cysteine and the closing phenylalanine or tryptophan. The D gene is left open where the match is weak. Clone size is given for some rows only: seen once, a few or many times, or a class if the clone is expanded.

clone_size	cdr3_length	d_call	v_call	j_call	cdr3_aa	cdr3_nt
few	16	TRBD1	TRBV5-1	TRBJ2-2	CASGDKGQGYTGELFF	TGCGCCAGCGGGGATAAGGGACAGGGATACACCGGGGAGCTGTTTTTT
many	13	.	TRBV29-1	TRBJ1-5	CSVKARGDQPQHF	TGCAGCGTTAAGGCACGGGGAGATCAGCCCCAGCATTTT
.	13	.	TRBV7-2	TRBJ2-2	CASSQRAAGELFF	TGTGCCAGCAGCCAGAGGGCCGCGGGGGAGCTGTTTTTT
.	9	.	TRBV29-1	TRBJ2-7	CSVDYEQYF	TGCAGCGTAGACTACGAGCAGTACTTC
few	13	.	TRBV6-6	TRBJ2-7	CACSLNGAYEQYF	TGTGCCTGCTCCTTGAACGGAGCCTACGAGCAGTACTTC
many	18	TRBD1	TRBV7-7	TRBJ2-5	CASSLVATGEIFQETQYF	TGTGCTAGCAGCTTAGTCGCGACAGGGGAAATTTTCCAAGAGACCCAGTACTTC
.	12	.	TRBV24-1	TRBJ1-1	CATSLRGTEAFF	TGTGCCACCAGTTTACGGGGTACTGAAGCTTTCTTT
many	15	TRBD2	TRBV20-1	TRBJ2-5	CSAGGLAGGSETQYF	TGCAGTGCCGGAGGCTTAGCGGGAGGGAGTGAGACCCAGTACTTC
.	15	.	TRBV5-5	TRBJ2-1	CASSNHPGQYNEQFF	TGTGCCAGCAGCAACCACCCAGGACAGTACAATGAGCAGTTCTTC
.	15	TRBD2	TRBV12-5	TRBJ2-2	CASATGLARPGELFF	TGTGCTAGTGCCACCGGACTAGCGCGTCCCGGGGAGCTGTTTTTT
few	12	.	TRBV29-1	TRBJ1-2	CSVERAYYGYTF	TGCAGCGTTGAAAGGGCTTACTATGGCTACACCTTC
.	15	TRBD2	TRBV20-1	TRBJ2-5	CSASPDAGGKETQYF	TGCAGTGCTAGCCCAGACGCGGGAGGCAAAGAGACCCAGTACTTC
.	15	.	TRBV29-1	TRBJ1-2	CSVEIGQGGDYGYTF	TGCAGCGTTGAAATAGGACAAGGGGGGGACTATGGCTACACCTTC
few	15	.	TRBV10-3	TRBJ2-5	CAVAPGSGMMETQYF	TGTGCCGTTGCCCCGGGCTCGGGGATGATGGAGACCCAGTACTTC
.	14	.	TRBV20-1	TRBJ1-1	CSARDGRRGTEAFF	TGCAGTGCTAGAGACGGACGGCGCGGCACTGAAGCTTTCTTT
few	13	.	TRBV20-1	TRBJ1-2	CSARMGDRYGYTF	TGCAGTGCTAGAATGGGGGACCGCTATGGCTACACCTTC
.	16	TRBD2	TRBV19	TRBJ2-6	CASGLAGYSGANVLTF	TGTGCCAGCGGACTAGCGGGGTACTCTGGGGCCAACGTCCTGACTTTC
few	11	.	TRBV7-3	TRBJ2-2	CASSSNGELFF	TGTGCCAGCAGCTCAAACGGGGAGCTGTTTTTT
.	12	.	TRBV2	TRBJ1-6	CASTYRVSPLHF	TGTGCCAGCACTTACAGGGTTTCACCCCTCCACTTT
.	14	.	TRBV7-9	TRBJ2-5	CASIPGGVVETQYF	TGTGCCAGCATCCCCGGGGGAGTCGTTGAGACCCAGTACTTC
few	20	TRBD2	TRBV11-2	TRBJ2-7	CASRKAPGLAGAKGSYEQYF	TGTGCCAGCAGAAAAGCACCCGGACTAGCGGGAGCTAAGGGCTCCTACGAGCAGTACTTC
many	17	TRBD2	TRBV11-2	TRBJ2-2	CASSLALRLAGTGELFF	TGTGCCAGCAGCTTAGCGTTGCGTCTAGCGGGCACCGGGGAGCTGTTTTTT
.	12	.	TRBV12-3/TRBV12-4	TRBJ1-1	CASSPSRGSAFF	TGTGCCAGCAGTCCCAGTCGAGGTTCAGCTTTCTTT
.	15	.	TRBV7-3	TRBJ2-7	CASSNRDQVDYEQYF	TGTGCCAGCAGCAACCGGGACCAAGTGGACTACGAGCAGTACTTC
.	14	.	TRBV29-1	TRBJ2-7	CSVSQQGTLNEQYF	TGCAGCGTAAGTCAACAGGGGACTTTGAACGAGCAGTACTTC
few	16	.	TRBV5-6	TRBJ2-7	CASSLLRLPTAYEQYF	TGTGCCAGCAGCTTGTTACGCCTTCCCACGGCCTACGAGCAGTACTTC
.	15	.	TRBV24-1	TRBJ2-7	CATSGGRGADYEQYF	TGTGCCACCAGTGGCGGGCGGGGAGCAGACTACGAGCAGTACTTC
.	15	.	TRBV25-1	TRBJ1-5	CASSGKSGGYQPQHF	TGTGCCAGCAGTGGAAAGTCCGGGGGCTATCAGCCCCAGCATTTT
many	14	TRBD2	TRBV2	TRBJ2-7	CASSGPTSFYEQYF	TGTGCCAGCTCTGGACCGACTAGCTTCTACGAGCAGTACTTC
once	13	TRBD1	TRBV20-1	TRBJ1-5	CSARGTGNLPQHF	TGCAGTGCTCGCGGGACAGGCAATCTGCCCCAGCATTTT
many	15	.	TRBV15	TRBJ2-7	CATSRAMKRIYEQYF	TGTGCCACCAGCAGAGCAATGAAACGGATCTACGAGCAGTACTTC
.	15	.	TRBV28	TRBJ1-2	CASSPIDSYNYGYTF	TGTGCCAGCAGTCCTATTGACAGCTATAACTATGGCTACACCTTC
.	14	.	TRBV11-1	TRBJ2-7	CASSQGIGSDEQYF	TGTGCCAGCAGCCAAGGGATCGGGAGCGACGAGCAGTACTTC
.	10	.	TRBV20-1	TRBJ1-5	CSAFRTTQHF	TGCAGTGCTTTTAGGACGACTCAGCATTTT
many	13	.	TRBV7-2	TRBJ1-5	CASSSRRGQPQHF	TGTGCCAGCAGCTCCCGTAGGGGCCAGCCCCAGCATTTT
few	16	.	TRBV4-1	TRBJ2-7	CASSQVKPGRYAEQYF	TGCGCCAGCAGCCAAGTGAAGCCGGGGCGGTACGCCGAGCAGTACTTC
many	15	TRBD1	TRBV19	TRBJ1-2	CASSPGQGTNYGYTF	TGTGCCAGTAGTCCTGGACAGGGGACTAACTATGGCTACACCTTC
.	16	.	TRBV2	TRBJ2-7	CASSELGRVASYEQYF	TGTGCCAGCAGTGAACTTGGCAGGGTGGCGTCCTACGAGCAGTACTTC
.	13	.	TRBV2	TRBJ2-5	CASHHEVRETQYF	TGTGCCAGCCACCATGAGGTCAGAGAGACCCAGTACTTC
.	14	.	TRBV25-1	TRBJ2-7	CASRGEMRTYEQYF	TGTGCCAGCCGTGGGGAGATGCGAACTTACGAGCAGTACTTC
many	13	TRBD2	TRBV20-1	TRBJ2-7	CSARLAGAYEQYF	TGCAGTGCGAGACTAGCGGGAGCCTACGAGCAGTACTTC
few	14	.	TRBV20-1	TRBJ1-5	CSARWGMGNQPQHF	TGCAGTGCTAGATGGGGTATGGGCAATCAGCCCCAGCATTTT
many	16	TRBD2	TRBV29-1	TRBJ2-5	CSVPGTSGMGRETQYF	TGCAGCGTCCCTGGGACTAGCGGGATGGGTAGGGAGACCCAGTACTTC
many	18	TRBD2	TRBV29-1	TRBJ2-5	CSVEQARWGGTYQETQYF	TGCAGCGTTGAACAGGCCCGATGGGGGGGTACTTACCAAGAGACCCAGTACTTC
many	14	TRBD2	TRBV7-2	TRBJ2-7	CASSPGLANYEQYF	TGTGCCAGCAGCCCAGGACTAGCGAACTACGAGCAGTACTTC
many	15	TRBD2	TRBV5-8	TRBJ2-7	CASSLALTSGYEQYF	TGTGCCAGCAGCTTGGCGTTGACTAGCGGTTACGAGCAGTACTTC
.	16	TRBD1	TRBV15	TRBJ1-2	CATSRGGTGRLNGYTF	TGTGCCACCAGCAGAGGTGGGACAGGGCGTCTAAATGGCTACACCTTC
.	14	.	TRBV7-8	TRBJ1-1	CASSLQEMNTEAFF	TGTGCCAGCAGCTTACAAGAGATGAACACTGAAGCTTTCTTT
many	18	.	TRBV2	TRBJ2-7	CASSEVSRLGFESYEQYF	TGTGCCAGCAGTGAAGTGAGCAGACTCGGGTTTGAATCCTACGAGCAGTACTTC
.	16	TRBD2	TRBV7-8	TRBJ2-3	CASSLVSSGRTDTQYF	TGTGCCAGCAGCTTAGTATCCAGCGGGAGAACAGATACGCAGTATTTT